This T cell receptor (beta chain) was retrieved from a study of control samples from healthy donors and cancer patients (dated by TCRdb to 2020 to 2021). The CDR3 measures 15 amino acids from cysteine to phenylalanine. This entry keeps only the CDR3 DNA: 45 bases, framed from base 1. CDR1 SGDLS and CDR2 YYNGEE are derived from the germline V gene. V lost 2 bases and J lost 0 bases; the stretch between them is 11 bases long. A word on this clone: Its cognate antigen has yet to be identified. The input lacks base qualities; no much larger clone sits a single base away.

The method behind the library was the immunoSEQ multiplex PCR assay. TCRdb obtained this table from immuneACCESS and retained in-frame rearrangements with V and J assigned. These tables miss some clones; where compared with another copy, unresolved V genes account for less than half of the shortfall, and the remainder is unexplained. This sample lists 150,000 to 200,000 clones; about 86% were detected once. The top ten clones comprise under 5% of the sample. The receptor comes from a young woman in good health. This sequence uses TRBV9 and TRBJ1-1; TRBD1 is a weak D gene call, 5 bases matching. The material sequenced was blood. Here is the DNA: TGTGCCAGCAGCGTCCAGACAGACCTGAACACTGAAGCTTTCTTT. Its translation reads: CASSVQTDLNTEAFF.